This T cell receptor beta chain was profiled in a study of cytomegalovirus exposure and HLA in healthy donors. Germline V CDR1 and CDR2: MDHEN, SYDVKM. The CDR3 spans 14 residues. The V and J ends lost 6 bases and 5 bases respectively, with 15 bases between them. Both 60 Vbeta primers and 13 Jbeta primers went into the PCR. Here immunoSEQ multiplex PCR was the method, and the copy in TCRdb shows in-frame clones only, minus some. Of some 200,000 clones in the sample, 80% to 85% were seen once. This TCR was sampled from a man aged 35 to 55 in good health and CMV-seropositive. Sequenced: PBMCs. This rearrangement joins TRBV28 to TRBJ2-3; weak D call: TRBD2 (5 bases). CDR3 sequence (DNA): TGTGCCAGCAGAACCGGGGATAATAGAGATACGCAGTATTTT. Encoded protein: CASRTGDNRDTQYF. The whole variable domain, filled in from reference TRBV28 and TRBJ2-3, reads DVKVTQSSRYLVKRTGEKVFLECVQDMDHENMFWYRQDPGLGLRLIYFSYDVKMKEKGDIPEGYSVSREKKERFSLILESASTNQTSMYLCASRTGDNRDTQYFGPGTRLTVL.